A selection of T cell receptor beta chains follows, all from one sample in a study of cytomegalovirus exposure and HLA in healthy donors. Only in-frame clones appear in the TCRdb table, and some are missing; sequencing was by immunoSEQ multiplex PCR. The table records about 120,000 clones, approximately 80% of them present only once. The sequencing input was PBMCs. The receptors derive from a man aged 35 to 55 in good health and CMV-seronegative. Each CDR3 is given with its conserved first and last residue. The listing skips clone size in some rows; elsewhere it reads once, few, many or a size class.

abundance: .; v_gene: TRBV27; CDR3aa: CASRPPGLMKRGQYF
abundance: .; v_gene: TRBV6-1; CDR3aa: CASSEAMGRADSEAFF
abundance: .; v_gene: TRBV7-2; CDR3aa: CASSLGRQGTGYTF
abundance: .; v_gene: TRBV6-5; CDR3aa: CASSYGGVYEQFF
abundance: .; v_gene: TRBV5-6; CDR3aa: CASSGGQGRETQYF
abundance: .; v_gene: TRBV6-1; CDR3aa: CASSELAGGPDTQYF
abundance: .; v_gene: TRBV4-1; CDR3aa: CASSQGGGGMNTEAFF
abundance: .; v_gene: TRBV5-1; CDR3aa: CASRVTGSDYGYTF
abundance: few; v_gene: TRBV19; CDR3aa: CASQGLAGAGELFF
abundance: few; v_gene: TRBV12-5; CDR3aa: CASGFGLAGALEQFF
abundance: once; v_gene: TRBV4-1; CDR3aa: CASSQVRGPYEQYF
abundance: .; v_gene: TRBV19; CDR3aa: CASSIRQGALSTGELFF
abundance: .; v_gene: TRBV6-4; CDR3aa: CASSDRTGEREQYF
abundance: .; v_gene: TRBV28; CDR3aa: CASSRSLGELFF
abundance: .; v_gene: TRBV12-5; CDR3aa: CASGSPTSTSGSVLETQYF
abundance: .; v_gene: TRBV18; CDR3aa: CASSLSLTGVSTDTQYF
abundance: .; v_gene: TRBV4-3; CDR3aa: CASSQGQGVTGNTIYF
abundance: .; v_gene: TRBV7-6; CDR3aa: CASSLGTGRTQYF
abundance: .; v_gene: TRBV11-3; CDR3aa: CASSLEVPGGTGELFF
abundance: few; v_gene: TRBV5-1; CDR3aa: CASSLDEGSYEQYF
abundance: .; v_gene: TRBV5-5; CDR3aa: CASSGDSQNQPQHF
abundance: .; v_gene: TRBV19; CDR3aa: CASTARQGAWTEAFF
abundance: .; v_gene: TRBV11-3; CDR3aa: CASSLDLAGGRNEQFF
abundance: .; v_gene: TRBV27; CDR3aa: CASSSKPGQSYEQYF